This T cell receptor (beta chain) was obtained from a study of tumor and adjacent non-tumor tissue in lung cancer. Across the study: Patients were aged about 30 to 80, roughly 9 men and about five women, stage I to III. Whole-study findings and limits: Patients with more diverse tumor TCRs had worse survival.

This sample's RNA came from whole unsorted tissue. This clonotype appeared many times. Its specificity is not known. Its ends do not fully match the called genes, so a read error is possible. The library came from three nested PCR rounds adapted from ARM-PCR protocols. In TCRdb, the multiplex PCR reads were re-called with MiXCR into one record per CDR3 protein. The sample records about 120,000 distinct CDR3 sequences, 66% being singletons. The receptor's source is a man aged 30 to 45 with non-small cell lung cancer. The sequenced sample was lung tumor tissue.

CDR3 protein: CASSLEYTGGLFF. The CDR3 bases are TGTGCCAGCAGCCTCGAGTACACCGGGGGGCTGTTTTTT. The genes are TRBV11-1 and TRBJ2-2; D possibly corresponds to TRBD2 (6 bases). There are 13 residues in the CDR3. Germline V CDR1 and CDR2: SGHAT, FQDESV (reference sequence).